This entry is about one TCR beta chain. The antigen is undetermined. The junction departs from germline at one end; a sequencing error may be responsible. PCR used 60 Vbeta primers and 13 Jbeta primers. This table comes from immunoSEQ multiplex PCR, and its TCRdb copy is limited to in-frame clones, with some not included. The sample holds 85,000 to 130,000 clones, roughly 9.1% seen once. This entry comes from a study of cytomegalovirus exposure and HLA in healthy donors. Germline V CDR1 and CDR2: SNHLY, FYNNEI. The CDR3 consists of 14 residues. Whole-study results and caveats: HLA-A and HLA-B allele assignments for most subjects were reportedly predicted accurately using TCR beta sequences.

The sample comprised PBMCs. This TCR came from a man between 35 and 55 years old in good health and CMV-seropositive. The V call is TRBV2, the J call TRBJ1-2; D is perhaps TRBD1 (6 bases). The chain's CDR3 is CASTEGGPNYGYTF. The CDR3 nucleotides are TGTGCCAGCACTGAAGGGGGGCCTAACTATGGCTACACCTTC.